The present T cell receptor beta chain was sequenced within a study of shared clonotypes between healthy human individuals. Both subsets, CD45RA+ naive and CD45RA-negative memory, were split from the CD4+ cells. Study outcomes and limitations: The study generally estimated greater richness for naive than memory subsets. Sampling was confined to blood; repertoires within tissues likely differ.

Concerning this clone: Its cognate antigen is unknown.

As processed by the authors: As immunoSEQ supplied junction-only sequences (without quality scores), filtering differed. Only in-frame clones appear in the TCRdb table, and some are missing; sequencing was by immunoSEQ multiplex PCR. V, J and clone size reflect that table, while D and trimming were determined from the DNA. The sample holds about 2.3 million clones, roughly 92% seen once. The CDR3 loop spans 15 amino acids. Trimming removed 4 bases from V and 8 bases from J, with 21 bases in between. The germline CDR1 and CDR2 sequences are SGHNT and YYREEE (reference sequence). The chain joins TRBV5-4 to TRBJ1-1, with D possibly being TRBD1 (6 bases). Sample: naive CD4+ T cells from PBMCs. Subset defined: CD45RA+ positively selected. The receptor comes from a man aged 18 to 35 in good health. Some clones in this sample may be carry-over from other donors' samples. CDR3 nucleotide sequence: TGTGCCAGCAGCAGGGAGGGGGGGGCGCGAACCGAAGCTTTCTTT. It translates to CASSREGGARTEAFF.